This entry describes one T cell receptor (beta chain). The target antigen is unknown. Collection occurred without any documented infections or immune events in donors. The data are from a study of identifying expanded T cells in peripheral blood. Sequencing used immunoSEQ multiplex PCR; TCRdb keeps in-frame clones, though not all of them. The sample contains more than 75,000 clones, 88% of which appear only once. CDR1 is WSHSY and CDR2 is SAAADI in the germline V gene. V lost 6 bases and J lost 9, with 11 bases in between. CDR3 length: 11 residues. Findings of the study overall: Technical replicates showed about 1.1 changed clones; roughly two weeks roughly 16; four weeks 19. Clone count variance between roughly 2-week samples rose with total template count.

This receptor was identified in a person aged 18 to 75 in good health. Sequenced material: blood. J is TRBJ2-5 and V is TRBV10-2, with a weak D call TRBD2 (5 bases). Here the CDR3 reads CASRDDYSQYF. In DNA form, the CDR3 reads TGCGCCAGCAGGGATGACTACTCCCAGTACTTC.